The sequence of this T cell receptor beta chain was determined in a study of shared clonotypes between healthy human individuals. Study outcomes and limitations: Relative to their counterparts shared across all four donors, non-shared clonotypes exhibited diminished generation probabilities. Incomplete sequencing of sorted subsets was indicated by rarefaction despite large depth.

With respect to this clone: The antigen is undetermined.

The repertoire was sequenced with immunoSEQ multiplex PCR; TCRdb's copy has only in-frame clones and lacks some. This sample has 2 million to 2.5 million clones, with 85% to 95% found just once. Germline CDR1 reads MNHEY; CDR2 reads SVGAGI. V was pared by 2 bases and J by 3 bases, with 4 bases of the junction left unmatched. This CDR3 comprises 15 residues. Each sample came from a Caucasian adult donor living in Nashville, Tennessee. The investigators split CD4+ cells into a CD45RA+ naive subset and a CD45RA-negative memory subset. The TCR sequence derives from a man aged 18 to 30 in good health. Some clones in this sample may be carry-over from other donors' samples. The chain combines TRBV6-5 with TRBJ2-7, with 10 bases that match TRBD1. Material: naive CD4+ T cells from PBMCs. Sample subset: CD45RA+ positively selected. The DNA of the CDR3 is TGTGCCAGCAGTTACACGGGACAGGGGCTCTACGAGCAGTACTTC. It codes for CASSYTGQGLYEQYF.